Listed below are T cell receptor beta chains from one sample, sequenced in a study of shared clonotypes between healthy human individuals. Repertoires were generated with immunoSEQ multiplex PCR, while TCRdb's copy carries only in-frame clones and drops some. The sample lists 1.5 million to 1.9 million clones; around 98% were seen once. Sequencing was done on a sample of naive CD4+ T cells sorted from blood. The receptors originated from a man aged 25 to 40 in good health. Each CDR3 is given with its conserved first and last residue. A D gene is named only where the DNA matches it firmly. Clone size is not always given. Where it is, it says once, few, many or a class for expanded clones.

TRBJ2-2 NA TRBD2 TRBV7-7 TGTGCCAGCAGCGACGGGACTAGAACCGGGGAGCTGTTTTTT CASSDGTRTGELFF
TRBJ2-3 NA TRBD1 TRBV29-1 TGCAGCGCCCGACAGGGGGCTAGCACAGATACGCAGTATTTT CSARQGASTDTQYF
TRBJ2-2 NA TRBD2 TRBV5-1 TGCGCCAGCAGCCCAATCACTAGCGGGAGCGGTTCCGGGGAGCTGTTTTTT CASSPITSGSGSGELFF
TRBJ2-7 NA TRBD1 TRBV18 TGTGCCAGCTCACCTGGGACAGCATACGAGCAGTACTTC CASSPGTAYEQYF
TRBJ1-4 NA TRBD1 TRBV4-3 TGCGCCAGCAGCCAACATGCGACAGGGGGGAGTGAAAAACTGTTTTTT CASSQHATGGSEKLFF
TRBJ2-1 once TRBD1 TRBV5-4 TGTGCCAGCAGCCCCCCCTCGGGACAGGGGGCAAAGGGATCCTACAATGAGCAGTTCTTC CASSPPSGQGAKGSYNEQFF
TRBJ2-5 NA NA TRBV6-5 TGTGCCAGCAGTTACTCCCAGGGTCAAGAGACCCAGTACTTC CASSYSQGQETQYF
TRBJ2-1 NA TRBD2 TRBV4-3 TGCGCCAGCAGCCCCCGGTTAGCGGGGGGGTTTTACAATGAGCAGTTCTTC CASSPRLAGGFYNEQFF
TRBJ2-2 NA TRBD1 TRBV5-1 TGCGCCAGCAGCTTAGACCCCCCGGGACAGGGTGGCACCGGGGAGCTGTTTTTT CASSLDPPGQGGTGELFF
TRBJ1-2 NA TRBD1 TRBV28 TGTGCCAGCAGGTTGGGGACAGGGTACTATGGCTACACCTTC CASRLGTGYYGYTF
TRBJ2-6 NA NA TRBV2 TGTGCCAGCAGAGGAGGGGAACTCTCTGGGGCCAACGTCCTGACTTTC CASRGGELSGANVLTF
TRBJ1-2 NA NA TRBV11-2 TGTGCCAGCAGCTCCGGACATAACTACGGATACACCTTC CASSSGHNYGYTF
TRBJ2-7 NA NA TRBV10-3 TGTGCCATCAGAGCCCCAACCTACGAGCAGTACTTC CAIRAPTYEQYF
TRBJ1-2 NA NA TRBV7-9 TGTGCCAGCAGCTCCGAGGGGGGGCATGGTGGCTACACCTTC CASSSEGGHGGYTF
TRBJ2-2 NA NA TRBV14 TGTGCCAGCAGCCAAGAAAGGCTAGGGGCCGGGGAGCTGTTTTTT CASSQERLGAGELFF
TRBJ2-1 NA TRBD2 TRBV9 TGTGCCAGCAGCATAAGTGGCGGGAGCTCCTACAATGAGCAGTTCTTC CASSISGGSSYNEQFF
TRBJ2-2 few NA TRBV6-1 TGTGCCAGCAGTGTACAGGGAAGCACCGGGGAGCTGTTTTTT CASSVQGSTGELFF
TRBJ2-1 NA NA TRBV7-2 TGTGCCAGCAGCTTGACAGTTGCCTACAATGAGCAGTTCTTC CASSLTVAYNEQFF
TRBJ1-1 NA TRBD1 TRBV27 TGTGCCAGCAGTCCATACCAGGGGGCCCGATTTGCGGCTTTCTTT CASSPYQGARFAAFF
TRBJ2-2 NA TRBD1 TRBV6-4 TGTGCCAGCAGTCCAACAGGGGGAAACACCGGGGAGCTGTTTTTT CASSPTGGNTGELFF
TRBJ2-1 NA NA TRBV5-1 TGCGCCAGCAGAAGGGACCCCGACAATGAGCAGTTCTTC CASRRDPDNEQFF
TRBJ1-5 NA TRBD1 TRBV28 TGTGCCAGCAGTCCACAGACAGGGGCCGGTAATCAGCCCCAGCATTTT CASSPQTGAGNQPQHF
TRBJ2-4 NA TRBD2 TRBV14 TGTGCCAGCAGCCAAACGACTAGCGGGAGGTCGTACTTC CASSQTTSGRSYF
TRBJ1-5 NA NA TRBV10-3 TGTGCCATCAGTTCTTCCGGGGCCCCCAATCAGCCCCAGCATTTT CAISSSGAPNQPQHF
TRBJ1-2 NA TRBD1 TRBV5-8 TGTGCCAGCAGCTCCACAGGGGGCTGGGGCTACACCTTC CASSSTGGWGYTF
TRBJ2-2 NA TRBD1 TRBV28 TGTGCCAGCAGTCTATGGGACAGGGCGAATACCGGGGAGCTGTTTTTT CASSLWDRANTGELFF
TRBJ2-1 NA NA TRBV5-4 TGTGCCAGCAGCTCGGTAGGACGACTCCAACCCTACAATGAGCAGTTCTTC CASSSVGRLQPYNEQFF
TRBJ2-7 NA TRBD1 TRBV6-6 TGTGCCAGCAGTTATCGGGCAGGGGGCCGCTACGAGCAGTACTTC CASSYRAGGRYEQYF
TRBJ2-7 NA NA TRBV19 TGTGCCAGTAGTCCCCAAGAGCAGTACTTC CASSPQEQYF
TRBJ2-7 NA NA TRBV5-4 TGTGCCAGCAGCCGGGGGACAACCTACGAGCAGTACTTC CASSRGTTYEQYF
TRBJ2-7 NA NA TRBV14 TGTGCCAGCAGCCAAGGACAGGCTTACTACGAGCAGTACTTC CASSQGQAYYEQYF
TRBJ2-3 NA NA TRBV15 TGTGCCACCAGCAACAGGGATGGCGATACGCAGTATTTT CATSNRDGDTQYF
TRBJ2-2 NA NA TRBV27 TGTGCCAGCAGTTCCCTCCCGGGCGCGAACACCGGGGAGCTGTTTTTT CASSSLPGANTGELFF
TRBJ2-5 NA NA TRBV4-3 TGCGCCAGCAGCCAAGATCTAAGTAGGGAGACCCAGTACTTC CASSQDLSRETQYF
TRBJ1-5 NA NA TRBV5-6 TGTGCCAGCAGCTTGGCCGGAAGCAATCAGCCCCAGCATTTT CASSLAGSNQPQHF
TRBJ1-1 NA NA TRBV12-5 TGTGCTAGTGGTTTGGAAGGAAACACTGAAGCTTTCTTT CASGLEGNTEAFF
TRBJ2-1 NA NA TRBV10-1 TGCGCCAGCAGTGATCAGGTCTACAATGAGCAGTTCTTC CASSDQVYNEQFF
TRBJ1-2 NA TRBD1 TRBV18 TGTGCCAGCTCACCGCGACAGGGAGGGGATGGCTACACCTTC CASSPRQGGDGYTF
TRBJ1-2 NA TRBD1 TRBV9 TGTGCCAGCAGCTTCGGACAGGGGGCGACCTATGGCTACACCTTC CASSFGQGATYGYTF
TRBJ2-2 once NA TRBV6-1 TGTGCCAGCAGTGGGTTCGGCGGCTCATATGGGGAGCTGTTTTTT CASSGFGGSYGELFF
TRBJ2-7 NA TRBD1 TRBV7-9 TGTGCCAGCAGGTCGGGACAGAGCCTCTACGAGCAGTACTTC CASRSGQSLYEQYF
TRBJ1-1 NA NA TRBV7-2 TGTGCCAGCACCAGACAGAGGAACACTGAAGCTTTCTTT CASTRQRNTEAFF
TRBJ1-2 NA NA TRBV5-4 TGTGCCAGCAGCCCCCAGGGTTATTATGGCTACACCTTC CASSPQGYYGYTF
TRBJ2-7 NA TRBD1 TRBV19 TGTGCCAGTAGCAGAGGGGGTGGGACAGGGCATCGGGAGCAGTACTTC CASSRGGGTGHREQYF
TRBJ2-7 NA TRBD1 TRBV27 TGTGCCAGCAGTTTAGATTTACAGGGGGCCATGAGGGAGCAGTACTTC CASSLDLQGAMREQYF
TRBJ2-1 NA TRBD2 TRBV19 TGTGCCAGTAGTGGACCGGGACTAGTTAGTGAGCAGTTCTTC CASSGPGLVSEQFF
TRBJ2-3 once TRBD2 TRBV29-1 TGCAGCGTTGAGTTCAGCGGGAGGGCCAAAGATACGCAGTATTTT CSVEFSGRAKDTQYF
TRBJ2-5 NA NA TRBV6-5 TGTGCCAGCAGTTCGGACAGGAGGGCGGCCCAGTACTTC CASSSDRRAAQYF
TRBJ1-1 NA TRBD1 TRBV28 TGTGCCAGCAGTTTGTTTGGACAGGGGAAAGGCCCAAATGCTGCTTTCTTT CASSLFGQGKGPNAAFF
TRBJ2-1 NA NA TRBV5-1 TGCGCCAGCAGCTTGGCTCCCAATGAGCAGTTCTTC CASSLAPNEQFF
TRBJ2-7 NA NA TRBV18 TGTGCCAGCTCTGTGCGAGGGACCACCTACGAGCAGTACTTC CASSVRGTTYEQYF
TRBJ2-1 once NA TRBV27 TGTGCCAGCGGGAGGGGGAGCTCCTACAATGAGCAGTTCTTC CASGRGSSYNEQFF
TRBJ1-3 NA NA TRBV18 TGTGCCAGCTCACCACTCGGGACATCCTCTGGAAACACCATATATTTT CASSPLGTSSGNTIYF
TRBJ1-5 NA NA TRBV19 TGTGCCAGTAGTATAATAGGGGACGATCAGCCCCAGCATTTT CASSIIGDDQPQHF
TRBJ2-3 NA NA TRBV5-1 TGCGCCAGCAGCCCGTCACAGGGCCCAGATACGCAGTATTTT CASSPSQGPDTQYF
TRBJ1-2 NA TRBD1 TRBV19 TGTGCCAGTAGTGCCGGACAGGGCTTCGACTATGGCTACACCTTC CASSAGQGFDYGYTF
TRBJ1-1 NA TRBD1 TRBV6-5 TGTGCCAGCCGGCCGAGGGGGCTAGGGACTGAAGCTTTCTTT CASRPRGLGTEAFF
TRBJ2-3 NA TRBD2 TRBV7-9 TGTGCCAGCAGCACCGGACTAGCGGGAGTTACAGATACGCAGTATTTT CASSTGLAGVTDTQYF